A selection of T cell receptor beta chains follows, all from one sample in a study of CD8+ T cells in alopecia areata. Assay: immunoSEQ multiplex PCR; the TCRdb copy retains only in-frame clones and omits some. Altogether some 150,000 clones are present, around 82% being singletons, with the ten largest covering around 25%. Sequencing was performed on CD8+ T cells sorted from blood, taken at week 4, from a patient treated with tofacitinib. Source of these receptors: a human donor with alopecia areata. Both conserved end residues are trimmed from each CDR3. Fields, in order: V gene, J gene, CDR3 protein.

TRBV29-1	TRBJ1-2	SVEQGYGGYT
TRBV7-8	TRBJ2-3	ASSLRRAWADTQY
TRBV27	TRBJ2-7	ASSSGGDSYEQY
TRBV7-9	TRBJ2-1	ASSDPLSGGAGNEQF
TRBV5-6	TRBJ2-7	ASSFPEQAEQY
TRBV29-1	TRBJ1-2	SVEDGVYGYT
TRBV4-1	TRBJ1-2	ASSQVTGPDYGYT
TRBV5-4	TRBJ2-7	ASSLVVGMTEQY
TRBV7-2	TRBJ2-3	ASSPGTGSTDTQY
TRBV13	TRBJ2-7	ASSHGTGEAYEQY
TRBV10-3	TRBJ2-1	AISERTENHNEQF